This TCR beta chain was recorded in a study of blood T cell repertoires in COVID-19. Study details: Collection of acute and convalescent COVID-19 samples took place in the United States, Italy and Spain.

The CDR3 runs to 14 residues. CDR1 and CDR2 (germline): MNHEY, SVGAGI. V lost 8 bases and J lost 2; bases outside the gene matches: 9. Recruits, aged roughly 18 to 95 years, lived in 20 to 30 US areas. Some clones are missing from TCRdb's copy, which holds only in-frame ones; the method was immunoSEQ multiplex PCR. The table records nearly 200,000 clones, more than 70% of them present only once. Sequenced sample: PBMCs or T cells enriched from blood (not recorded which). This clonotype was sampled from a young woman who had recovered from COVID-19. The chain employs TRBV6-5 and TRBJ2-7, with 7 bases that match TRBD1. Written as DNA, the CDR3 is TGTGCCAGCCTGGGACAGTTGAGGGCCTACGAGCAGTACTTC. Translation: CASLGQLRAYEQYF.